The 19 T cell receptor beta chains reported below all come from one sample, sequenced in a study of early T cells in non-severe SARS-CoV-2 infection. MiXCR, run by TCRdb on the 5' RACE reads, gives a single entry per CDR3 protein. In the table there are some 18,000 distinct CDR3 sequences, 5.9% of which are singletons. The sample consisted of whole blood. The receptors shown here come from an adult who was a healthcare worker with PCR-confirmed SARS-CoV-2 infection or an uninfected control (not recorded which).

This clonotype was picked up many times. The V and J genes are TRBV29-1 and TRBJ2-3, with D unresolved. The germline V gene has CDR1 SQVTM and CDR2 ANQGSEA. V gave up 4 bases and J gave up 0 bases, with 14 bases separating them. There are 15 residues in the CDR3. CDR3 amino acids: CSVGLNMVSTDTQYF. The DNA of the CDR3 is TGCAGCGTTGGTTTAAACATGGTTAGCACAGATACGCAGTATTTT.

This clonotype has a count of ten or more. The V call is TRBV6-5, the J call TRBJ2-7, with TRBD2 identical over 9 bases. V shed 4 bases, J shed 3 bases, and the junction held 4 bases outside the gene matches. The V gene's germline CDR1 is MNHEY and CDR2 SVGAGI. The CDR3 contains 14 residues. CDR3 region: CASSSASGIYEQYF. The CDR3, as DNA: TGTGCCAGCAGTTCGGCTAGCGGGATCTACGAGCAGTACTTC.

This rearrangement joins TRBV7-6 to TRBJ2-1; D is unclear. V was pared by 5 bases and J by 0 bases, with 14 bases between. Germline V gives CDR1 SGHVS, CDR2 FNYEAQ. The CDR3 is made up of 16 amino acids. The CDR3 spells CASSHPGRSSYNEQFF. CDR3 sequence (DNA): TGTGCCAGCAGCCATCCCGGAAGGTCCTCCTACAATGAGCAGTTCTTC.

This clonotype was counted many times. J is TRBJ1-6 and V is TRBV27; D is uncertain. Germline V gene lookup returns CDR1 MNHEY and CDR2 SMNVEV (reference sequence). This CDR3 has 14 residues. Deletions cut 1 base from V and 8 bases from J, with 9 bases between. Written as DNA, the CDR3 is TGTGCCAGCAGTTTATTGACGGTCGATTCACCCCTCCACTTT. Encoded protein: CASSLLTVDSPLHF.

This clonotype was detected a few times. This chain links TRBV3-1 with TRBJ2-5; the D call may be TRBD1 or TRBD2 (5 bases each). The ends were cut back, 4 bases at V and 0 bases at J, with 12 bases in the middle. There are 15 residues in the CDR3. Per germline, CDR1 LGHDT and CDR2 YNNKEL (reference sequence). The CDR3 sequence: CASSPPGRHQETQYF. The CDR3 nucleotides read TGTGCCAGCAGCCCTCCGGGACGCCACCAAGAGACCCAGTACTTC.

This clonotype appeared many times. The rearrangement joins TRBV20-1 to TRBJ1-5; TRBD1 agrees at 7 bases. The junction had 11 bases not matched to a gene; V was cut back by 3 bases and J by 6 bases. The CDR3 spans 15 residues. From germline, CDR1 is DFQATT and CDR2 SNEGSKA (reference sequence). CDR3 coding DNA: TGCAGTGCTAGGGGAAAACAGGGGATTGGTCAGCCCCAGCATTTT. Its translation is CSARGKQGIGQPQHF.

This clonotype showed up many times. The V call is TRBV6-5, the J call TRBJ1-1; D is possibly TRBD1 (6 bases). CDR3 length: 13 amino acids. Germline assignment: CDR1 MNHEY and CDR2 SVGAGI. V lost 3 bases and J 4 bases, leaving 9 bases between the germline ends. CDR3 in DNA: TGTGCCAGCAGTTATGTAGGGGGCACTGAAGCTTTCTTT. This encodes CASSYVGGTEAFF.

This clonotype was seen at least ten times. V usage is TRBV24-1 and J usage is TRBJ2-5, with no clear D. Trimming cost V 1 base and J 4 bases, with 3 bases left between them. Germline V CDR1 and CDR2: KGHDR, SFDVKD. CDR3 length: 12 amino acids. Written as DNA, the CDR3 is TGTGCCACCAGTGATTTAGCAGAGACCCAGTACTTC. The encoded protein is CATSDLAETQYF.

By its share, this clonotype is medium-sized. J is TRBJ2-7 and V is TRBV6-5; D is perhaps TRBD2 (6 bases). The V gene's germline CDR1 is MNHEY and CDR2 SVGAGI. CDR3 size: 13 residues. V was clipped by 6 bases and J by 2 bases, with 11 bases between them. The DNA of the CDR3 is TGTGCCAGCAGGCTGGGAGGCCCCTACGAGCAGTACTTC. Residues: CASRLGGPYEQYF.

Many counts were recorded for this clonotype. This chain uses TRBV4-1 with TRBJ2-3, with TRBD2 matching over 8 bases. V dropped 2 bases and J dropped 0; count of bases not matched to a gene: 10. The CDR3 loop spans 18 amino acids. Germline V gene data show CDR1 as MGHRA and CDR2 as YSYEKL. Here the CDR3 reads CASSQKLRREGSTDTQYF. The CDR3 DNA reads as TGCGCCAGCAGCCAAAAACTAAGACGGGAGGGCAGCACAGATACGCAGTATTTT.

The table lists this clonotype with many counts. The CDR3 reads CASSQGAGTYEQYF. The CDR3 coding sequence is TGTGCCAGCAGCCAAGGAGCGGGAACCTACGAGCAGTACTTC. The gene calls are TRBV3-1 and TRBJ2-7; 7 nucleotides match TRBD2. V lost 1 base to trimming and J lost 2 bases; unmatched junction nucleotides: 2. This CDR3 comprises 14 residues. CDR1 LGHDT and CDR2 YNNKEL come from the germline V gene (reference sequence).

This clonotype was seen many times. The CDR3 loop is CASSPPTASQPQHF. In DNA form, the CDR3 reads TGTGCCAGCTCACCACCGACGGCCAGTCAGCCCCAGCATTTT. J is TRBJ1-5 and V is TRBV18, with D unresolved. Trimming shortened V by 0 bases and J by 6 bases, and 9 bases separated the two germline ends. The CDR3 is 14 amino acids. The germline V gene has CDR1 KGHSH and CDR2 LQKENI.

This clonotype was picked up a small number of times. This chain uses TRBV6-6 with TRBJ2-7; no clear D gene. V dropped 3 bases and J dropped 5 bases, with 11 bases sitting between them. CDR1 is MNHNY, CDR2 SVGAGI, per germline (reference sequence). This CDR3 spans 13 amino acids. The DNA for the CDR3 is TGTGCCAGCAGTTATCGGCCGGGTGACGAGCAGTACTTC. Residues: CASSYRPGDEQYF.

This clonotype was detected ten times or more. This chain uses TRBV6-1 with TRBJ2-7; D is undetermined. V dropped 6 bases and J dropped 2 bases, with 5 bases sitting between them. The V gene's germline CDR1 is MNHNS and CDR2 SASEGT. The length of the CDR3 is 11 residues. CDR3 sequence reads: CASSGTYEQYF. In DNA form, the CDR3 reads TGTGCCAGCAGCGGTACCTACGAGCAGTACTTC.

This clonotype showed up many times. This chain links TRBV11-3 with TRBJ2-1; 16 nucleotides align to TRBD2. The trim removed 3 bases at V and 7 bases at J, leaving 6 bases unmatched. From germline, CDR1 is SGHNT and CDR2 YENEEA. The CDR3 runs to 17 residues. CDR3 in DNA: TGTGCCAGCAGCTTGGGACTAGCGGGAGGGCCGGGAAATGAGCAGTTCTTC. This gives the protein CASSLGLAGGPGNEQFF.

This clonotype was counted ten times or more. The chain has TRBV7-8 and TRBJ2-3; weak D call: TRBD2 (5 bases). Trimming stripped 1 base from V and 4 bases from J, with 12 bases between. This CDR3 region has 15 residues. Per the germline V gene, CDR1 is SGHVS and CDR2 is FQNEAQ. The CDR3 DNA reads TGTGCCAGCAGCTTAGTACGGGATCCCGCAGATACGCAGTATTTT. Translating gives CASSLVRDPADTQYF. The full variable domain, rest sourced from reference TRBV7-8 and TRBJ2-3, is GAGVSQSPRYKVAKRGQDVALRCDPISGHVSLFWYQQALGQGPEFLTYFQNEAQLDKSGLPSDRFFAERPEGSVSTLKIQRTQQEDSAVYLCASSLVRDPADTQYFGPGTRLTVL.

This clonotype was seen at least ten times. The chain has TRBV6-1 and TRBJ1-1, with D possibly matching TRBD1 (6 bases). Per the germline V gene, CDR1 is MNHNS and CDR2 is SASEGT. The CDR3 is 15 amino acids. V was shortened by 10 bases and J by 0 bases, with 18 bases between the two germline ends. The DNA of the CDR3 is TGTGCCACCTCCCGGGACATAGGGATGAACACTGAAGCTTTCTTT. Translated: CATSRDIGMNTEAFF.

This clonotype was counted many times. The V call is TRBV20-1, the J call TRBJ1-2, with 8 bases matching TRBD1. The CDR3 extends over 14 amino acids. Germline CDR1 reads DFQATT; CDR2 reads SNEGSKA (reference sequence). After removal of 4 bases from V and 4 bases from J, the junction contained 8 bases not matched to a gene. The CDR3 DNA sequence: TGCAGTGCTATGACAGGGGAGAGGTTCTATGGCTACACCTTC. It yields the protein CSAMTGERFYGYTF.

This clonotype was detected only a few times. This chain joins TRBV7-2 and TRBJ2-3, with D unresolved. Trimming stripped 5 bases from V and 7 bases from J, with 13 bases between. The CDR3 covers 13 residues. Per the germline V gene, CDR1 is SGHTA and CDR2 is FQGNSA. CDR3 sequence (DNA): TGTGCCAGCAGCCCGACTGAGCCGAATACGCAGTATTTT. Translating it yields CASSPTEPNTQYF.